Listed here is a single T cell receptor (beta chain). This entry belongs to a study of naive and memory T cell subsets. Per germline, CDR1 SGHRS and CDR2 YFSETQ. Trimming pared 2 bases from V and 1 base from J, leaving 12 bases between. This CDR3 is 15 amino acids long. Treatment of the sample: skin biopsy from PPD injection site in Mantoux-positive individual. The library had UMIs added by 3' ligation of an oligonucleotide to TCR cDNA. Amplification of ligated cDNA took four PCR rounds with SP2 and nested alpha and beta constant primers. Reverse transcription of blood and skin TCR RNA was primed at alpha and beta constant regions. MiXCR, run by TCRdb on the UMI-ligation and nested PCR reads, gives a single entry per CDR3 protein. The sample yields some 14,000 distinct CDR3 sequences, 4% to 6.5% seen once.

Material: skin, obtained from a tuberculin skin test site. The TCR comes from an adult in good health. The gene calls are TRBV5-1 and TRBJ1-1, with unresolved D. DNA for the CDR3: TGCGCCAGCAGCTTAAATCTACAGACGAACACTGAAGCTTTCTTT. Translating it yields CASSLNLQTNTEAFF.